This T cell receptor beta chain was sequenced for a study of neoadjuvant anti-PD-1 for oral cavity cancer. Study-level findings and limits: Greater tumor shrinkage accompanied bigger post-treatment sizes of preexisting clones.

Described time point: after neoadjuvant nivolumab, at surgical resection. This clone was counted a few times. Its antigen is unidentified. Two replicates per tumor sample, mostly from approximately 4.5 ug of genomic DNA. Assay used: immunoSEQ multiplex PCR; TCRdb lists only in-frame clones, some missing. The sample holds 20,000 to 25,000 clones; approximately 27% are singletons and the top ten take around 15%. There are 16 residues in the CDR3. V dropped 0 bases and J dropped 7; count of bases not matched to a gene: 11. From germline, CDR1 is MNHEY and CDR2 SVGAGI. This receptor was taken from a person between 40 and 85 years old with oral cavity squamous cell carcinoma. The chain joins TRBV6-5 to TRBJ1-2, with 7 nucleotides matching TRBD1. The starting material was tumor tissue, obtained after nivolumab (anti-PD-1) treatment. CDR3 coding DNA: TGTGCCAGCAGTTACTCGACGGGAGGGGGCGCGGGTGGCTACACCTTC. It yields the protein CASSYSTGGGAGGYTF.